This T cell receptor (beta chain) was identified in a study of blood T cell repertoires in COVID-19. Overall study context: Spain, Italy and the United States supplied samples that represented acute and convalescent COVID-19.

Seattle-derived patients entered the study during active infection and were followed longitudinally. Method: immunoSEQ multiplex PCR; TCRdb's copy keeps in-frame clones and lacks some. The sample includes approximately 330,000 clones, over 80% of them seen just once. Trimming shortened V by 5 bases and J by 5 bases, and 13 bases separated the two germline ends. The CDR3 covers 15 residues. The V gene's germline CDR1 is MNHNY and CDR2 SVGAGI (reference sequence). The chain has TRBV6-6 and TRBJ1-6, with D tentatively TRBD1 (6 bases). This TCR derives from a man aged 25-45 years with COVID-19, enrolled during active disease. The specimen was peripheral blood. CDR3 residues: CASSPMDRNNSPLHF. The DNA for the CDR3 is TGTGCCAGCAGTCCTATGGACAGAAATAATTCACCCCTCCACTTT.